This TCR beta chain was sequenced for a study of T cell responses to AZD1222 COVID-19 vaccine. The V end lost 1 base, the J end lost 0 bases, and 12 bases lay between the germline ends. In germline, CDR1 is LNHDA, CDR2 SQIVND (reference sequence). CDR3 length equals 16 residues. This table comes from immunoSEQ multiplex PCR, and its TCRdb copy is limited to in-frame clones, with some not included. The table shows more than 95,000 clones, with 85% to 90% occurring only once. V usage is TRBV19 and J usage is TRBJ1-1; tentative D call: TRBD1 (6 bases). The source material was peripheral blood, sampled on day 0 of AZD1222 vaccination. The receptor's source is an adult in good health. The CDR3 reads CASSIVGTPMNTEAFF. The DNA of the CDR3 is TGTGCCAGTAGTATAGTAGGGACACCAATGAACACTGAAGCTTTCTTT.